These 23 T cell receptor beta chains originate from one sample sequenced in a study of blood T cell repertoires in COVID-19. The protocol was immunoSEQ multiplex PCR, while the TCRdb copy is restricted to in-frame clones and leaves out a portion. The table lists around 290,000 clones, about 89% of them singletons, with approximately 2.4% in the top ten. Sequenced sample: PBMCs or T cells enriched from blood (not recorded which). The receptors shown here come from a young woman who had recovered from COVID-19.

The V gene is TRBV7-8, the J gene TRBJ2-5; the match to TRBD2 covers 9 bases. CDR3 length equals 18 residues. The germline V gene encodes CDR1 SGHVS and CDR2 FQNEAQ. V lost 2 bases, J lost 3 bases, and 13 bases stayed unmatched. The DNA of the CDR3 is TGTGCCAGCAGCTTAAGGGTCCCTAGCGGGGATAAGAAAGAGACCCAGTACTTC. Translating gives CASSLRVPSGDKKETQYF. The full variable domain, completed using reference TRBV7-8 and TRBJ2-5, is GAGVSQSPRYKVAKRGQDVALRCDPISGHVSLFWYQQALGQGPEFLTYFQNEAQLDKSGLPSDRFFAERPEGSVSTLKIQRTQQEDSAVYLCASSLRVPSGDKKETQYFGPGTRLLVL.

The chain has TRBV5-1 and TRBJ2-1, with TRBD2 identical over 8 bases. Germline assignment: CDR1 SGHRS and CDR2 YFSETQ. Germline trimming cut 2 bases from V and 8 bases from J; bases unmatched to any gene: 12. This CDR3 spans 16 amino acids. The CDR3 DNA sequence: TGCGCCAGCAGCTTCGACGGGACTAGTGGAGACTATGAGCAGTTCTTC. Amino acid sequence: CASSFDGTSGDYEQFF.

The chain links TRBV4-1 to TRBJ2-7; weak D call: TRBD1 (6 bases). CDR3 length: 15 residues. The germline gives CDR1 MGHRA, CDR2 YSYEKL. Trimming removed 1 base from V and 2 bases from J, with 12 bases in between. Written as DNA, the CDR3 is TGCGCCAGCAGCCAAGTTTCGGGACACCCCTACGAGCAGTACTTC. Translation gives CASSQVSGHPYEQYF.

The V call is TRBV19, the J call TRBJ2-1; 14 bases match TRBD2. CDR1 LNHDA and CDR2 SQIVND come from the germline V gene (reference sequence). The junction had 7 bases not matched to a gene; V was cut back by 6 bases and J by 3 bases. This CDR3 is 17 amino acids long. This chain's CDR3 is CASRGPGTSGGYNEQFF. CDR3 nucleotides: TGTGCCAGTAGGGGGCCCGGGACTAGCGGGGGCTACAATGAGCAGTTCTTC.

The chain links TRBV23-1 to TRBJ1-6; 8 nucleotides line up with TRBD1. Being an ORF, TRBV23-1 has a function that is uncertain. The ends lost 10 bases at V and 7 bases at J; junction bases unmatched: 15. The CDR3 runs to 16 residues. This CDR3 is CATQDGTGKLNSPLHF. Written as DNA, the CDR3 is TGCGCCACCCAGGACGGGACAGGTAAGTTGAATTCACCCCTCCACTTT.

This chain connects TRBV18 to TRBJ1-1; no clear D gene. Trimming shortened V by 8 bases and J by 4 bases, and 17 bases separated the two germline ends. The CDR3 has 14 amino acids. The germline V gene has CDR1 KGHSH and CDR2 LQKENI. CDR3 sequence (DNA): TGTGCCAGCCAAACTGGAGAACGCAGCACTGAAGCTTTCTTT. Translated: CASQTGERSTEAFF. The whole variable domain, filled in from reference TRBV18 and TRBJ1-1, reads NAGVMQNPRHLVRRRGQEARLRCSPMKGHSHVYWYRQLPEEGLKFMVYLQKENIIDESGMPKERFSAEFPKEGPSILRIQQVVRGDSAAYFCASQTGERSTEAFFGQGTRLTVV.

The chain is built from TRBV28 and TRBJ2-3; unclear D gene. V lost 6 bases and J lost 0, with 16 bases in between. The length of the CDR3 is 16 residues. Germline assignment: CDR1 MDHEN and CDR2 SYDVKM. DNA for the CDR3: TGTGCCAGCAGCAAAATCAATGTAGCTAGCACAGATACGCAGTATTTT. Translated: CASSKINVASTDTQYF.

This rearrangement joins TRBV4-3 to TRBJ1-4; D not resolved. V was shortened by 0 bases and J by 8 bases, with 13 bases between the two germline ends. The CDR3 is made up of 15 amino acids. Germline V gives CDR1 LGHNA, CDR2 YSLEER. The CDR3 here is CASSQESHPGEKLFF. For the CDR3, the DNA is TGCGCCAGCAGCCAAGAGTCTCATCCGGGGGAAAAACTGTTTTTT.

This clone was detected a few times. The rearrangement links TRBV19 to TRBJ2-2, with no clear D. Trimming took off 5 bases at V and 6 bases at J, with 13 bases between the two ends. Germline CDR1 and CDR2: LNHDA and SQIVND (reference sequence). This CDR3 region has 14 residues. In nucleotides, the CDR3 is TGTGCCAGTAGTCCTCCGAACCGCGCCGGGGAGCTGTTTTTT. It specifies CASSPPNRAGELFF. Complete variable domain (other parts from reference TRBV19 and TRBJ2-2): DGGITQSPKYLFRKEGQNVTLSCEQNLNHDAMYWYRQDPGQGLRLIYYSQIVNDFQKGDIAEGYSVSREKKESFPLTVTSAQKNPTAFYLCASSPPNRAGELFFGEGSRLTVL.

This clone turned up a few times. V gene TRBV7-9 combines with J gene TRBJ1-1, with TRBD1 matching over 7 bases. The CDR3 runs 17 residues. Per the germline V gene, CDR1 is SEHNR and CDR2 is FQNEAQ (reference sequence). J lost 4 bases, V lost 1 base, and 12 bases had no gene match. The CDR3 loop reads CASSLVGSFEGATEAFF. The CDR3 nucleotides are TGTGCCAGCAGCTTAGTTGGCTCCTTTGAGGGGGCCACTGAAGCTTTCTTT.

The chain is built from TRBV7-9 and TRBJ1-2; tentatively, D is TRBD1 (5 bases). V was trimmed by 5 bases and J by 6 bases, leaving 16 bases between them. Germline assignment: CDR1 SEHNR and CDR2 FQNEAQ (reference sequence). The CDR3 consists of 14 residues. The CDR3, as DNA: TGTGCCAGCAGCCTAGTGGGCAGGGCACATGGCTACACCTTC. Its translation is CASSLVGRAHGYTF.

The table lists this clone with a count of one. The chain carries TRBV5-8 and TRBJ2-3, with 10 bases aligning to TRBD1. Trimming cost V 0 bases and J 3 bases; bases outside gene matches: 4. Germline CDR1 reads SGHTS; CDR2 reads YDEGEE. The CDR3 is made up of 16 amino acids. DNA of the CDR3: TGTGCCAGCAGCTTGGATGGGACAGGGGTTACAGATACGCAGTATTTT. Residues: CASSLDGTGVTDTQYF. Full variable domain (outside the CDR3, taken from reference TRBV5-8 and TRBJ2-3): EAGVTQSPTHLIKTRGQQATLRCSPISGHTSVYWYQQALGLGLQFLLWYDEGEERNRGNFPPRFSGRQFPNYSSELNVNALELEDSALYLCASSLDGTGVTDTQYFGPGTRLTVL.

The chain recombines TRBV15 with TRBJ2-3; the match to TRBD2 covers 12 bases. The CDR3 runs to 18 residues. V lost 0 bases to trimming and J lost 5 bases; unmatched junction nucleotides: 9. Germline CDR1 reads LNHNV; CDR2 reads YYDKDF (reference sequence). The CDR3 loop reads CATSRDLPSGGAEDTQYF. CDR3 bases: TGTGCCACCAGCAGAGATCTCCCTAGCGGGGGGGCAGAAGATACGCAGTATTTT. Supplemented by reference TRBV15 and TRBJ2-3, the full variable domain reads DAMVIQNPRYQVTQFGKPVTLSCSQTLNHNVMYWYQQKSSQAPKLLFHYYDKDFNNEADTPDNFQSRRPNTSFCFLDIRSPGLGDTAMYLCATSRDLPSGGAEDTQYFGPGTRLTVL.

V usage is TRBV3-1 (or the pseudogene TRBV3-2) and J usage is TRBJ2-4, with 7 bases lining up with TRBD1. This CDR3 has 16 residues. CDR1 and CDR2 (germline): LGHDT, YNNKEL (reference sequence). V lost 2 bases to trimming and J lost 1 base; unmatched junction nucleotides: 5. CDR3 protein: CASSQKTDRAKNIQYF. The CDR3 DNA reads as TGTGCCAGCAGCCAAAAAACGGACAGGGCCAAAAACATTCAGTACTTC.

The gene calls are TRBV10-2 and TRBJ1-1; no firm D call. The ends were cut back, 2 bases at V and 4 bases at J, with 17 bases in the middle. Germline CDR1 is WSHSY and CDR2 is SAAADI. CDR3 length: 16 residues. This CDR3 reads CASSEGLGWEVTEAFF. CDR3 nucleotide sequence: TGCGCCAGCAGTGAGGGACTTGGCTGGGAAGTCACTGAAGCTTTCTTT.

CDR3 nucleotides: TGCGCCAGCGGGGGAGGGACTAGCGGAGGGAATGAGCAGTTCTTC. Protein: CASGGGTSGGNEQFF. The chain is built from TRBV5-1 and TRBJ2-1; 11 bases agree with TRBD2. Germline trimming cut 7 bases from V and 7 bases from J; bases unmatched to any gene: 10. Germline lookup yields CDR1 SGHRS and CDR2 YFSETQ. This CDR3 spans 15 amino acids.

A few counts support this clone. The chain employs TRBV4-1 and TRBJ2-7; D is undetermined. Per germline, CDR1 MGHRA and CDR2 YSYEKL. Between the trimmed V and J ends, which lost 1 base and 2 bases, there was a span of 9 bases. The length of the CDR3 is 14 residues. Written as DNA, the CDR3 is TGCGCCAGCAGCCAAGTGGGCTCAGCCTACGAGCAGTACTTC. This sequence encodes CASSQVGSAYEQYF.

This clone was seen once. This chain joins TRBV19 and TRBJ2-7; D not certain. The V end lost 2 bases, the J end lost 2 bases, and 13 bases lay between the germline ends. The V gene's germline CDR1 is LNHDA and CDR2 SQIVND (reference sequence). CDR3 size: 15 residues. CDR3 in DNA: TGTGCCAGTAGTATAAATCCGCACCGGGCCTACGAGCAGTACTTC. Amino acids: CASSINPHRAYEQYF.

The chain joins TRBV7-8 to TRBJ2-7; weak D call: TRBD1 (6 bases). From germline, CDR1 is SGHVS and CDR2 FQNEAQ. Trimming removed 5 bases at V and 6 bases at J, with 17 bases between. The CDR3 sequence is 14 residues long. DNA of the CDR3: TGTGCCAGCAGCCCGAGAGGACAGTTGACCGAGCAGTACTTC. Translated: CASSPRGQLTEQYF.

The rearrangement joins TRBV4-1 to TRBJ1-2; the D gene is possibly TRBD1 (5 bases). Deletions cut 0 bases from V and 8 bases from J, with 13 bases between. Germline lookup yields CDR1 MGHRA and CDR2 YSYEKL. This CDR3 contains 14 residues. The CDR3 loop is CASSQEAGRYGYTF. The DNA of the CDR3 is TGCGCCAGCAGCCAAGAGGCAGGGCGCTACGGCTACACCTTC.

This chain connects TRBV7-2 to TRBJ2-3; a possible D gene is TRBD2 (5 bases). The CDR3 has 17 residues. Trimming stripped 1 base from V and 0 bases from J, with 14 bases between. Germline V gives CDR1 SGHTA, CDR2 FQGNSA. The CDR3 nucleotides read TGTGCCAGCAGCTTAGAGGTGTCGAGGGCTAGCACAGATACGCAGTATTTT. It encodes CASSLEVSRASTDTQYF.

CDR3 sequence reads: CASSRTSKAYEQYF. DNA of the CDR3: TGTGCCAGCAGTCGAACTAGTAAAGCCTACGAGCAGTACTTC. The rearrangement uses TRBV6-5 and TRBJ2-7, with a possible D match to TRBD2 (5 bases). CDR1 is MNHEY and CDR2 is SVGAGI in the germline V gene. CDR3 length equals 14 residues. V dropped 5 bases and J dropped 2 bases, with 13 bases sitting between them.

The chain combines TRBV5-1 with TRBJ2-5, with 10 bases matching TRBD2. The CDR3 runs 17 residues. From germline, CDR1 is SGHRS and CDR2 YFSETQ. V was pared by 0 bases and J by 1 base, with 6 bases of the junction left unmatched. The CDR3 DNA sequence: TGCGCCAGCAGCTTGGCCGTAACTAGCGGGGTCCAAGAGACCCAGTACTTC. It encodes CASSLAVTSGVQETQYF.